Listed here is a single T cell receptor (beta chain). The source of the sample is a study of graft-versus-host responses after intestinal transplantation. The CDR3 totals 16 residues. CDR1 MDHEN and CDR2 SYDVKM come from the germline V gene. Trimming left V 2 bases short and J 4 bases short, with 17 bases between. TCRdb's copy holds only in-frame clones and misses some; the assay was immunoSEQ multiplex PCR. The table shows 20,000 to 30,000 clones, with 83% occurring only once. The specimen comprised PBMCs, sampled about 28 days after intestinal transplant. The sequence derives from a human patient who received an intestinal transplant, so some T cells may come from the graft donor. The chain recombines TRBV28 with TRBJ2-5; D is perhaps TRBD2 (6 bases). DNA of the CDR3: TGTGCCAGCAGTTTAGCCGCCCCGGGGGAGCGAGAGACCCAGTACTTC. Translation gives CASSLAAPGERETQYF.